This is a list of T cell receptor beta chains from one sample in a study of T cell changes during pregnancy in multiple sclerosis. Repertoires were generated with immunoSEQ multiplex PCR, while TCRdb's copy carries only in-frame clones and drops some. Of roughly 53,000 clones in the sample, 90% are singletons; the top ten hold approximately 3%. The input for sequencing was CD8+ T cells from peripheral blood mononuclear cells, taken before pregnancy. These receptors were collected from a female donor with multiple sclerosis, enrolled in a pregnancy study. The CDR3 runs from the conserved cysteine through the conserved F or W. D genes are given only for firm matches. Expanded clones get a size class; other rows say once, few or many, or leave the size out.

v_call,j_call,d_call,clone_size,cdr3_aa,cdr3_nt
TRBV7-6,TRBJ2-7,TRBD1,.,CASSLDRGVEQYF,TGTGCCAGCAGTTTAGACAGGGGAGTCGAGCAGTACTTC
TRBV29-1,TRBJ1-3,TRBD1,.,CSAVGTGSGNTIYF,TGCAGCGCCGTCGGGACAGGCTCTGGAAACACCATATATTTT
TRBV19,TRBJ2-7,TRBD2,.,CASRPREGEQYF,TGTGCCAGTAGGCCCCGGGAGGGCGAGCAGTACTTC
TRBV5-4,TRBJ2-7,.,.,CASSLPGRSAYEQYF,TGTGCCAGCAGCTTGCCCGGGAGATCTGCCTACGAGCAGTACTTC
TRBV9,TRBJ2-7,.,.,CASSPRDAYEQYF,TGTGCCAGCAGCCCCCGGGATGCCTACGAGCAGTACTTC
TRBV13,TRBJ1-4,TRBD1,.,CASSLGTGLNEKLFF,TGTGCCAGCAGCTTAGGGACAGGGCTTAATGAAAAACTGTTTTTT
TRBV6-5,TRBJ1-2,TRBD1,.,CASSSQGGAYYGYTF,TGTGCCAGCAGTTCGCAGGGGGGCGCCTACTATGGCTACACCTTC
TRBV9,TRBJ2-7,TRBD2,.,CASSPGTSGSEQYF,TGTGCCAGCAGCCCCGGGACTAGCGGATCCGAGCAGTACTTC
TRBV7-6,TRBJ2-3,.,.,CASRRGGGHQGHSTDTQYF,TGTGCCAGTCGTCGAGGGGGGGGGCACCAGGGGCATAGCACAGATACGCAGTATTTT
TRBV5-3,TRBJ2-7,TRBD1,.,CARSLVDRAYEQYF,TGTGCCAGAAGCTTGGTGGACAGGGCCTACGAGCAGTACTTC
TRBV5-6,TRBJ2-7,TRBD2,.,CASSARTSGDYYEQYF,TGTGCCAGCAGCGCCCGGACTAGCGGGGACTACTACGAGCAGTACTTC
TRBV10-3,TRBJ2-7,.,.,CAISAYLAGLYEQYF,TGTGCCATCAGTGCCTACCTGGCAGGGCTCTACGAGCAGTACTTC
TRBV4-1,TRBJ2-2,.,.,CASSLLGGAFTGELFF,TGCGCCAGCAGCCTCTTGGGGGGGGCCTTTACCGGGGAGCTGTTTTTT
TRBV5-6,TRBJ1-2,.,.,CASSFGGGGYANYDYTF,TGTGCCAGCAGCTTTGGTGGGGGGGGATACGCTAACTATGACTACACCTTC
TRBV27,TRBJ2-1,TRBD2,.,CASRGLQQFF,TGTGCCAGCAGGGGACTACAGCAGTTCTTC
TRBV2,TRBJ1-1,TRBD1,few,CASNGQGEAFF,TGTGCCAGCAACGGACAGGGTGAAGCTTTCTTT
TRBV27,TRBJ2-7,TRBD2,.,CASSPPGTSGSYEQYF,TGTGCCAGCAGTCCCCCCGGGACTAGCGGTTCCTACGAGCAGTACTTC
TRBV19,TRBJ1-2,.,.,CASSQDGTIYGYTF,TGTGCCAGTAGCCAGGACGGGACAATCTATGGCTACACCTTC
TRBV21-1,TRBJ1-1,.,.,CASSKVLRGPTMNTEAFF,TGTGCCAGCAGCAAAGTTTTAAGAGGGCCCACAATGAACACTGAAGCTTTCTTT
TRBV5-5,TRBJ2-2,TRBD1,.,CASSFRDSGYTGELFF,TGTGCCAGCAGCTTTCGGGACAGTGGGTACACCGGGGAGCTGTTTTTT
TRBV9,TRBJ2-3,TRBD2,.,CASTTGGASADTQYF,TGTGCCAGTACTACCGGGGGGGCCTCCGCAGATACGCAGTATTTT
TRBV4-1,TRBJ1-6,.,.,CASSQAGNSPLHF,TGCGCCAGCAGCCAAGCTGGCAATTCACCCCTCCACTTT
TRBV6-5,TRBJ2-5,TRBD2,.,CASSYESGGETQYF,TGTGCCAGCAGTTACGAAAGCGGGGGAGAGACCCAGTACTTC
TRBV4-1,TRBJ2-1,.,.,CASSLTGNYNEQFF,TGCGCCAGCAGCCTTACCGGTAACTACAATGAGCAGTTCTTC
TRBV6-5,TRBJ1-1,.,.,CASSWGDLYTEAFF,TGTGCCAGCAGTTGGGGCGACCTTTACACTGAAGCTTTCTTT
TRBV5-8,TRBJ2-2,.,.,CASSLGWTGELFF,TGTGCCAGCAGCCTCGGGTGGACCGGGGAGCTGTTTTTT
TRBV19,TRBJ2-5,.,.,CASSTVRTRLEDQYF,TGTGCCAGTAGTACGGTTAGGACCCGGCTGGAGGACCAGTACTTC
TRBV4-1,TRBJ1-6,.,.,CASSQAAGEYNSPLHF,TGCGCCAGCAGCCAAGCAGCAGGGGAGTATAATTCACCCCTCCACTTT
TRBV11-3,TRBJ1-6,.,.,CASSLRTRRGYNSPLHF,TGTGCCAGCAGCTTACGGACTAGGAGGGGTTATAATTCACCCCTCCACTTT
TRBV4-1,TRBJ1-5,TRBD1,.,CASSQSQGEQPQHF,TGCGCCAGCAGCCAATCCCAGGGGGAGCAGCCCCAGCATTTT
TRBV4-3,TRBJ1-4,TRBD1,.,CASSQGQGAQSTNEKLFF,TGCGCCAGCAGCCAAGGACAGGGGGCGCAGTCAACTAATGAAAAACTGTTTTTT
TRBV15,TRBJ1-3,TRBD1,.,CATSSNRDRVTGNTIYF,TGTGCCACCAGCTCGAATAGGGACAGGGTCACTGGAAACACCATATATTTT
TRBV19,TRBJ2-1,TRBD1,.,CASSPGQGAYNEQFF,TGTGCCAGTAGTCCGGGACAGGGGGCTTACAATGAGCAGTTCTTC
TRBV4-1,TRBJ2-1,TRBD2,.,CASSLELAGYANEQFF,TGCGCCAGCAGCCTGGAACTAGCGGGGTACGCAAATGAGCAGTTCTTC
TRBV30,TRBJ1-2,.,.,CAWSVTGSLRGSDYGYTF,TGTGCCTGGAGTGTAACGGGATCCCTTCGCGGGAGCGATTATGGCTACACCTTC
TRBV7-9,TRBJ2-5,.,.,CASSSTAPVDLETQYF,TGTGCCAGCAGCTCTACTGCACCCGTCGATCTCGAGACCCAGTACTTC
TRBV4-1,TRBJ1-2,TRBD1,.,CASSQMMGTGTTDGYTF,TGCGCCAGCAGCCAGATGATGGGGACAGGAACGACGGATGGCTACACCTTC
TRBV19,TRBJ2-4,.,.,CASSMTSKNIQYF,TGTGCCAGTAGTATGACAAGCAAAAACATTCAGTACTTC
TRBV6-5,TRBJ2-2,.,.,CASSYGSTGELFF,TGTGCCAGCAGTTATGGCTCTACCGGGGAGCTGTTTTTT
TRBV18,TRBJ1-2,.,.,CASSNQKGNYGYTF,TGTGCCAGCTCTAACCAGAAGGGGAACTATGGCTACACCTTC
TRBV10-3,TRBJ2-5,.,.,CAISQGGPETQYF,TGTGCCATCAGTCAGGGGGGCCCGGAGACCCAGTACTTC
TRBV4-3,TRBJ1-4,TRBD1,.,CASRLRGSNEKLFF,TGCGCCAGCAGGCTCAGGGGGTCCAATGAAAAACTGTTTTTT
TRBV13,TRBJ2-7,TRBD2,.,CASSLGRATYEQYF,TGTGCCAGCAGCCTCGGGAGGGCCACCTACGAGCAGTACTTC
TRBV6-5,TRBJ1-3,.,once,CASSPGGSGNTIYF,TGTGCCAGCAGTCCCGGGGGCTCTGGAAACACCATATATTTT
TRBV2,TRBJ1-1,.,.,CASRRASQNLNTEAFF,TGTGCCAGCAGGAGGGCCTCGCAGAACCTGAACACTGAAGCTTTCTTT
TRBV9,TRBJ1-4,.,once,CATLVTPAGEKLFF,TGTGCCACTCTAGTGACTCCCGCGGGGGAAAAACTGTTTTTT
TRBV7-9,TRBJ2-5,.,.,CASSTSHRETQYF,TGTGCCAGCAGCACGAGTCACAGGGAGACCCAGTACTTC
TRBV9,TRBJ2-3,TRBD1,.,CASSPVGTGSTDTQYF,TGTGCCAGCAGCCCCGTGGGGACAGGGTCCACAGATACGCAGTATTTT
TRBV6-5,TRBJ2-3,TRBD1,.,CASSSGQGAWTDTQYF,TGTGCCAGCAGTTCCGGACAGGGGGCTTGGACAGATACGCAGTATTTT
TRBV29-1,TRBJ1-2,TRBD1,.,CSVDGQGYGYTF,TGCAGCGTTGACGGACAGGGGTATGGCTACACCTTC
TRBV30,TRBJ2-2,.,.,CAGGPANTGELFF,TGTGCAGGCGGCCCAGCGAACACCGGGGAGCTGTTTTTT
TRBV6-6,TRBJ1-6,.,.,CASSPSGGAYNSPLHF,TGTGCTAGCAGCCCTAGCGGTGGGGCCTATAATTCACCCCTCCACTTT
TRBV4-2,TRBJ2-7,TRBD1,.,CASSPGQGAYEQYF,TGTGCCAGCAGCCCGGGACAGGGGGCATACGAGCAGTACTTC